Listed here are 18 T cell receptor beta chains from one sample, sequenced in a study of CD8+CD57+ T cells in acquired aplastic anemia. TCR beta VDJ combinations and CDR3 sequences were profiled from genomic DNA. TCRdb ran MiXCR on the reads and lists one entry per CDR3 protein. The table records 86,000 or so distinct CDR3 sequences, approximately 46% of them present only once. Sequencing used sorted CD4+, CD8+, or CD8+CD57+ T cells (not recorded which) from PBMCs. These receptors were obtained from a human donor in good health, serving as a control.

This rearrangement joins TRBV9 to TRBJ1-4; D not resolved. The CDR3 consists of 14 residues. CDR1 and CDR2 (germline): SGDLS, YYNGEE. With 3 bases removed from V and 2 bases from J, the gap between germline ends came to 8 bases. Here the CDR3 DNA reads TGTGCCAGCAGCGCTTCAGAGACTAATGAAAAACTGTTTTTT. Translated, it gives CASSASETNEKLFF.

The V call is TRBV5-4, the J call TRBJ1-1; 7 nucleotides match TRBD1. J lost 6 bases, V lost 3 bases, and 5 bases had no gene match. Looked up from germline, CDR1 is SGHNT and CDR2 is YYREEE (reference sequence). The CDR3 contains 13 residues. This chain's CDR3 is CASSYTGVSEAFF. The CDR3 nucleotides are TGTGCCAGCAGCTACACAGGGGTGTCTGAAGCTTTCTTT.

The V and J genes are TRBV15 and TRBJ2-6; tentative D call: TRBD2 (6 bases). The CDR3 covers 16 residues. The V end was cut by 0 bases, the J end by 3 bases, with 9 bases between. The germline V gene encodes CDR1 LNHNV and CDR2 YYDKDF (reference sequence). This CDR3 is CATSRDGGSGANVLTF. CDR3 bases: TGTGCCACCAGCAGAGATGGGGGGAGTGGGGCCAACGTCCTGACTTTC.

This clonotype was seen many times. This chain links TRBV7-9 with TRBJ1-4, with D unclear. CDR1 and CDR2 (germline): SEHNR, FQNEAQ (reference sequence). Trimming stripped 5 bases from V and 4 bases from J, with 8 bases between. CDR3 length: 13 residues. The CDR3 loop reads CASSQNSNEKLFF. The CDR3 bases are TGTGCCAGCAGCCAAAACAGTAATGAAAAACTGTTTTTT.

This chain connects TRBV29-1 to TRBJ2-7, with 7 positions matching TRBD2. CDR3 length: 15 amino acids. V shed 5 bases, J shed 3 bases, and the junction held 13 bases outside the gene matches. CDR1 is SQVTM and CDR2 is ANQGSEA in the germline V gene. The chain's CDR3 is CSVTGGSTAHYEQYF. The CDR3 DNA sequence: TGCAGCGTTACGGGGGGTTCGACAGCACACTACGAGCAGTACTTC.

This chain connects TRBV15 to TRBJ2-1, with a possible D match to TRBD1 (5 bases). V gave up 3 bases and J gave up 8 bases, with 17 bases separating them. The V gene's germline CDR1 is LNHNV and CDR2 YYDKDF (reference sequence). This CDR3 comprises 15 residues. CDR3 in amino acids: CATSSESGLGDEQFF. The CDR3 coding sequence is TGTGCCACCAGCAGTGAGTCAGGGCTTGGGGATGAGCAGTTCTTC.

This chain connects TRBV10-3 to TRBJ2-1; D gene uncertain. Per the germline V gene, CDR1 is ENHRY and CDR2 is SYGVKD. This CDR3 is built from 11 residues. The germline V and J ends were trimmed by 4 bases and 6 bases, with 4 bases remaining between them. CDR3 coding DNA: TGTGCCATCAGTGGCACCAATGAGCAGTTCTTC. The encoded protein is CAISGTNEQFF.

J is TRBJ2-3 and V is TRBV7-9; a weak D match, TRBD1 (5 bases). The V gene's germline CDR1 is SEHNR and CDR2 FQNEAQ (reference sequence). Trimming removed 2 bases at V and 3 bases at J, with 9 bases between. The CDR3 runs to 14 residues. CDR3 coding DNA: TGTGCCAGCAGCTTAAGCCAGGGTACAGATACGCAGTATTTT. It yields the protein CASSLSQGTDTQYF.

This sequence joins TRBV15 and TRBJ2-3; 8 nucleotides match TRBD1. The CDR3 spans 15 residues. Germline V gene lookup returns CDR1 LNHNV and CDR2 YYDKDF (reference sequence). The V segment lost 4 bases and the J segment 0 bases; nucleotides outside the gene matches: 3. The CDR3 here is CATSTDRGSTDTQYF. Written as DNA, the CDR3 is TGTGCCACCAGCACCGACAGGGGCAGCACAGATACGCAGTATTTT.

This clonotype was counted many times. V usage is TRBV7-2 and J usage is TRBJ1-1; TRBD1 is a possible D gene (5 bases). Germline CDR1 reads SGHTA; CDR2 reads FQGNSA. The CDR3 runs to 13 residues. For the CDR3, the DNA is TGTGCTTACCTCTTGGGGGATTACACTGAAGCTTTCTTT. It codes for CAYLLGDYTEAFF.

In this sample, this clonotype turned up many times. V gene TRBV10-3 combines with J gene TRBJ1-2; 8 bases align to TRBD1. J gave up 1 base and V 6 bases, and 13 bases lay outside the gene matches. Germline loops: CDR1 ENHRY, CDR2 SYGVKD. This CDR3 spans 17 amino acids. The CDR3 DNA follows: TGTGCCATCAGCGGGACAGGAGCCCTCGAATTTAACTATGGCTACACCTTC. Translating it yields CAISGTGALEFNYGYTF.

The J gene is TRBJ2-1, the V gene TRBV20-1; 8 bases align to TRBD1. TRBJ2-5 matches the DNA end more closely, so the J call is doubtful. Germline CDR1 reads DFQATT; CDR2 reads SNEGSKA (reference sequence). The CDR3 runs 15 residues. The CDR3 sequence: CSAVPPTGEALTQYF. As DNA, the CDR3 is TGCAGTGCTGTGCCCCCGACAGGGGAAGCGTTGACCCAGTACTTC.

This clonotype was observed a handful of times. This chain joins TRBV6-1 and TRBJ1-1; D remains unclear. With 6 bases removed from V and 3 bases from J, the gap between germline ends came to 11 bases. The CDR3 has 13 residues. Germline CDR1 MNHNS, CDR2 SASEGT. The CDR3 sequence is CASSGPEDTEAFF. The CDR3 bases are TGTGCCAGCAGCGGACCGGAGGACACTGAAGCTTTCTTT.

There are many counts of this clonotype. This sequence joins TRBV15 and TRBJ2-5; no clear D gene. Trimming removed 0 bases from V and 5 bases from J, with 16 bases in between. CDR1 is LNHNV and CDR2 is YYDKDF in the germline V gene (reference sequence). This CDR3 is built from 16 residues. For the CDR3, the DNA is TGTGCCACCAGCAGAGATGGTGGGGTCATGGGGGAGACCCAGTACTTC. This codes for CATSRDGGVMGETQYF.

This clonotype has at least ten counts. The rearrangement joins TRBV7-6 to TRBJ2-1; D remains ambiguous. From germline, CDR1 is SGHVS and CDR2 FNYEAQ. This CDR3 has 14 amino acids. V was trimmed by 5 bases and J by 5 bases, leaving 13 bases between them. The CDR3 loop is CASSLRAHDNEQFF. The CDR3, as DNA: TGTGCCAGCAGCCTTAGAGCCCACGACAATGAGCAGTTCTTC.

Remarks on this clonotype: A much bigger clone sits one base away, suggesting this may be a read error. The chain has TRBV30 and TRBJ2-7, with TRBD2 identical over 10 bases. The CDR3 totals 13 residues. V dropped 1 base and J dropped 8; count of bases not matched to a gene: 5. Germline values: CDR1 GTSNPN, CDR2 SVGIG (reference sequence). As DNA, the CDR3 is TGTGCCTGGAGTGGGACTAGCGGCCACAAGCAGTACTTC. Its translation is CAWSGTSGHKQYF.

This clonotype was observed many times. This chain links TRBV4-1 with TRBJ2-7, with D hard to call. In germline, CDR1 is MGHRA, CDR2 YSYEKL. V lost 2 bases to trimming and J lost 2 bases, with 13 bases between them. The CDR3 consists of 15 residues. CDR3 sequence reads: CASSQYAVRTYEQYF. DNA for the CDR3: TGCGCCAGCAGCCAATACGCGGTGCGGACCTACGAGCAGTACTTC.

Many counts were recorded for this clonotype. The J gene is TRBJ2-7, the V gene TRBV27; 10 positions agree with TRBD2. V dropped 5 bases and J dropped 3; count of bases not matched to a gene: 13. Per the germline V gene, CDR1 is MNHEY and CDR2 is SMNVEV (reference sequence). This CDR3 is built from 17 residues. As DNA, the CDR3 is TGTGCCAGCAGTCCTACGTGGCGAGCGGGGGGGCTCTACGAGCAGTACTTC. Translating gives CASSPTWRAGGLYEQYF.